This T cell receptor (beta chain) was identified in a study of cytomegalovirus exposure and HLA in healthy donors. Turning to the study itself: A prior analysis found more than 90 million unique TCR beta sequences from around 180 million T cells.

Between the trimmed V and J ends, which lost 4 bases and 7 bases, there was a span of 10 bases. Germline-derived CDR1 and CDR2 are LNHDA and SQIVND (reference sequence). There are 12 residues in the CDR3. Every donor was a healthy person donating bone marrow. On this clone: Its antigen remains unknown.

Findings and caveats of the study: Some TCR beta chains (roughly 150 of them) were listed as cytomegalovirus-associated. Across all donors, roughly uniform sequencing depth was an assumption of the presence/absence analyses.

Researchers ran the PCR with 60 Vbeta and 13 Jbeta primers. Here immunoSEQ multiplex PCR was the method, and the copy in TCRdb shows in-frame clones only, minus some. This sample has 50,000 to 75,000 clones, with roughly 80% found just once. The genes are TRBV19 and TRBJ1-2; tentative D call: TRBD1 (6 bases). The sequence came from a woman in her thirties or forties in good health and CMV-seronegative. Material for sequencing was PBMCs. As DNA, the CDR3 is TGTGCCAGTAGTACCCGAGGGGGTGGCTACACCTTC. It translates to CASSTRGGGYTF.